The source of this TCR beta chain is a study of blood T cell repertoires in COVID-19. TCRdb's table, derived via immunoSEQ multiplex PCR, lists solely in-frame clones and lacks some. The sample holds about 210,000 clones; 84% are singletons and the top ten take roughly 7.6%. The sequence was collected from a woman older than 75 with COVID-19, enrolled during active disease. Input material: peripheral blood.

The DNA of the CDR3 is TGCGCCAGCAGCTTGGAGGGACTAGCGGGTCTCGAGCCGTATTTT. Protein sequence: CASSLEGLAGLEPYF. The chain joins TRBV5-1 to TRBJ2-3; TRBD2 agrees at 12 bases. Trimming at V came to 0 bases and at J to 14 bases, leaving 10 bases not matched to a gene. The germline gives CDR1 SGHRS, CDR2 YFSETQ. The CDR3 length is 15 residues.